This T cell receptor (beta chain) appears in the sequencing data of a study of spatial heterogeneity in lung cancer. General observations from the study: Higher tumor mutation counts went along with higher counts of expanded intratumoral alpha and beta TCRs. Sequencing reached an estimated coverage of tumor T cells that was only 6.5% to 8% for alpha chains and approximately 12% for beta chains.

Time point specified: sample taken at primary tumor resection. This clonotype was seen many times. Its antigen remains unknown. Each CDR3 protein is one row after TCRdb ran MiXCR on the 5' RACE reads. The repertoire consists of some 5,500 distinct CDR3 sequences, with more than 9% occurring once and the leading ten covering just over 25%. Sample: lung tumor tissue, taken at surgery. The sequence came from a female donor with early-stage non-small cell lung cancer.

The CDR3 DNA is TGCAGCGTTGAAGATAGCGGGGTCCAAGAGACCCAGTACTTC. Protein product: CSVEDSGVQETQYF. The chain recombines TRBV29-1 with TRBJ2-5, with 8 bases fitting TRBD2. V lost 0 bases to trimming and J lost 1 base; unmatched junction nucleotides: 1. From germline, CDR1 is SQVTM and CDR2 ANQGSEA. The CDR3 runs 14 residues.